Following are 9 T cell receptor beta chains from one sample sequenced in a study of spatial heterogeneity in lung cancer. Regarding the study as a whole: Expanded alpha and beta TCR counts within tumors tracked tumor mutation counts.

Their antigens remain unidentified. In TCRdb, the 5' RACE reads were re-called with MiXCR into one record per CDR3 protein. The sample lists some 14,000 distinct CDR3 sequences; 3% to 4% were seen once. As for time point: sample taken at primary tumor resection. This specimen consisted of lung tumor tissue, obtained at surgery. The receptors come from a male donor with early-stage non-small cell lung cancer.

This clonotype was seen many times. The chain employs TRBV30 and TRBJ2-3; TRBD1 is a possible D gene (6 bases). CDR3 length equals 17 residues. V lost 0 bases and J 2 bases, leaving 18 bases between the germline ends. CDR1 and CDR2 (germline): GTSNPN, SVGIG (reference sequence). Here the CDR3 DNA reads TGTGCCTGGAGTGTACGCTGGACAGCAACCTTCACAGATACGCAGTATTTT. This gives the protein CAWSVRWTATFTDTQYF.

This clonotype was recorded many times. The chain is built from TRBV3-1 and TRBJ2-1; D uncertain. The CDR3 loop spans 15 amino acids. Trimming took off 4 bases at V and 0 bases at J, with 10 bases between the two ends. Germline lookup yields CDR1 LGHDT and CDR2 YNNKEL (reference sequence). The CDR3: CASSLGKGSYNEQFF. Written as DNA, the CDR3 is TGTGCCAGCAGCCTAGGTAAGGGCTCCTACAATGAGCAGTTCTTC.

In this sample, this clonotype turned up many times. The V and J genes are TRBV5-1 and TRBJ2-3; 7 bases match TRBD2. The CDR3 has 18 amino acids. V was pared by 1 base and J by 0 bases, with 11 bases of the junction left unmatched. Germline V lookup: CDR1 SGHRS, CDR2 YFSETQ. In nucleotides, the CDR3 is TGCGCCAGCAGCTTGAGACCCTTAGCGGGTTCGAGCACAGATACGCAGTATTTT. It encodes CASSLRPLAGSSTDTQYF.

This clonotype has ten or more counts. The J gene is TRBJ1-3, the V gene TRBV19; 8 bases fit TRBD1. In germline, CDR1 is LNHDA, CDR2 SQIVND (reference sequence). V shed 7 bases, J shed 0 bases, and the junction held 8 bases outside the gene matches. The CDR3 is 16 residues long. This chain's CDR3 is CASTNPGQVSGNTIYF. The CDR3 bases are TGTGCCAGTACCAATCCGGGACAGGTCTCTGGAAACACCATATATTTT.

This clonotype has ten or more counts. The V call is TRBV12-3 or TRBV12-4, the J call TRBJ1-5, with D perhaps matching TRBD1 (6 bases). V lost 6 bases and J 3 bases, leaving 12 bases between the germline ends. CDR3 length: 14 amino acids. CDR3 DNA sequence: TGTGCCAGCAGCTCCCGGACAGTCAATCAGCCCCAGCATTTT. As protein: CASSSRTVNQPQHF.

This clonotype appeared many times. The chain joins TRBV11-2 to TRBJ2-3; TRBD2 matches 10 bases. Germline V gene sequence: CDR1 SGHAT, CDR2 FQNNGV. The CDR3 has 14 residues. J was trimmed by 5 bases and V by 5 bases; bases with no gene match: 4. The DNA for the CDR3 is TGTGCCAGCAGCCAGCGGGGGGGTAGAGATACGCAGTATTTT. This sequence encodes CASSQRGGRDTQYF.

This clonotype came up many times. The chain couples TRBV20-1 to TRBJ1-5; 8 nucleotides agree with TRBD1. Germline CDR1 reads DFQATT; CDR2 reads SNEGSKA (reference sequence). The junction had 5 bases not matched to a gene; V was cut back by 2 bases and J by 2 bases. This CDR3 has 15 amino acids. CDR3 sequence: CSARYGQGRNQPQHF. CDR3 coding DNA: TGCAGTGCTAGATACGGACAGGGCCGCAATCAGCCCCAGCATTTT.

This clonotype was counted ten times or more. This chain uses TRBV11-1 with TRBJ2-5; 10 nucleotides align to TRBD1. The CDR3 extends over 13 amino acids. V lost 8 bases and J lost 5; bases outside the gene matches: 5. Germline CDR1 reads SGHAT; CDR2 reads FQDESV (reference sequence). The CDR3 region is CASGGQGMETQYF. The CDR3 DNA sequence: TGTGCCAGCGGGGGACAGGGGATGGAGACCCAGTACTTC.

This clonotype was detected ten times or more. This chain uses TRBV6-2 or TRBV6-3 with TRBJ1-1; possible D gene TRBD1, 6 bases. The CDR3 consists of 13 residues. Germline V gene data show CDR1 as MNHEY and CDR2 as SVGEGT. The V gene lost 6 bases and the J gene lost 3 bases, with 11 bases spanning the gap. The CDR3 coding sequence is TGTGCCAGCAGACTCCGGGGGCACACTGAAGCTTTCTTT. This encodes CASRLRGHTEAFF.